The rows below give T cell receptor beta chains drawn from one sample of a study of T-cell memory formation after mild COVID-19. A single record per CDR3 protein comes from TCRdb applying MiXCR to the 5' RACE reads. The table has about 290,000 distinct CDR3 sequences, 15% seen once. The sequencing input was PBMCs or a T cell subset sorted from them (not recorded which). The receptors come from a man between 18 and 29 years old who had mild COVID-19 (a few samples of this study predate the infection). Cell type and time point are not known. The CDR3 runs from the conserved cysteine through the conserved F or W. A D gene is named only where the DNA matches it firmly. Rows give clone size only sometimes, using once, few, many, or a class for an expanded clone.

TRBJ2-3 TRBV4-3 NA NA CASSPLRRLSTDTQYF TGCGCCAGCAGCCCCTTACGGCGCTTAAGCACAGATACGCAGTATTTT
TRBJ1-4 TRBV6-7 few NA CASKGQNSGGGEKLFF TGTGCCAGCAAGGGGCAGAACTCCGGTGGCGGTGAAAAACTGTTTTTT
TRBJ2-7 TRBV19 many NA CASSPASNYEQYF TGTGCCAGTAGTCCTGCCAGCAACTACGAGCAGTACTTC
TRBJ2-2 TRBV12-3/TRBV12-4 many NA CASSLGGSGELFF TGTGCCAGCAGTTTAGGTGGCTCAGGGGAGCTGTTTTTT
TRBJ2-7 TRBV5-1 NA NA CASSLAQNRGTAFSYEQYF TGCGCCAGCAGCTTGGCTCAAAATCGCGGGACGGCATTCTCCTACGAGCAGTACTTC
TRBJ2-7 TRBV12-3/TRBV12-4 few NA CASCRRAGDEQYF TGTGCCAGCTGCCGTCGAGCTGGCGACGAGCAGTACTTC
TRBJ2-3 TRBV5-1 NA TRBD1 CASSFGTGGGDTQYF TGCGCCAGCAGCTTCGGGACAGGGGGGGGAGATACGCAGTATTTT
TRBJ1-6 TRBV10-3 few TRBD1 CAIGTGDSPLHF TGTGCCATCGGGACAGGGGATTCACCCCTCCACTTT
TRBJ2-1 TRBV9 NA NA CASSVVGGFYNEQFF TGTGCCAGCAGCGTAGTCGGGGGATTCTACAATGAGCAGTTCTTC
TRBJ1-5 TRBV12-3/TRBV12-4 NA NA CASSLDRGEPQHF TGTGCCAGCAGTTTAGATCGGGGGGAGCCCCAGCATTTT
TRBJ2-3 TRBV12-3/TRBV12-4 few NA CASSLDYRAQYF TGTGCCAGCAGTTTAGATTACCGGGCGCAGTATTTT
TRBJ1-1 TRBV5-1 few NA CASSLDAGSVTEAFF TGCGCCAGCAGCTTGGACGCGGGATCGGTTACTGAAGCTTTCTTT
TRBJ1-1 TRBV11-2 few NA CASSLFSAGTEAFF TGTGCCAGCAGCTTATTTAGTGCGGGGACTGAAGCTTTCTTT
TRBJ1-3 TRBV9 few TRBD1 CASSVGQGMAGNTIYF TGTGCCAGCAGCGTGGGACAGGGTATGGCTGGAAACACCATATATTTT
TRBJ2-5 TRBV2 NA NA CASSDLGEMTQYF TGTGCCAGCAGTGATTTGGGTGAGATGACCCAGTACTTC
TRBJ2-1 TRBV11-1 few NA CASSLLPMQGGDRSHNEQFF TGTGCCAGCAGCTTACTTCCCATGCAGGGTGGCGATAGGTCACACAATGAGCAGTTCTTC
TRBJ1-1 TRBV12-3/TRBV12-4 few TRBD1 CASSWRGPTEAFF TGTGCCAGCAGTTGGAGGGGGCCAACTGAAGCTTTCTTT
TRBJ2-3 TRBV12-3/TRBV12-4 once NA CASSGRPGGTQYF TGTGCCAGCAGTGGTCGACCTGGAGGTACGCAGTATTTT
TRBJ2-3 TRBV12-3/TRBV12-4 NA NA CASSFGAPDTQYF TGTGCCAGCAGTTTCGGTGCCCCAGATACGCAGTATTTT
TRBJ2-3 TRBV7-2 NA NA CASSLVAGASTDTQYF TGTGCCAGCAGCTTAGTGGCGGGTGCTAGCACAGATACGCAGTATTTT
TRBJ1-6 TRBV30 few TRBD1 CAWSVVTGGHASYNSPLHF TGTGCCTGGAGTGTCGTGACAGGGGGTCATGCCTCCTATAATTCACCCCTCCACTTT
TRBJ2-3 TRBV15 few TRBD2 CATSRRGSGVPHTDTQYF TGTGCCACCAGCAGAAGAGGCAGCGGGGTCCCTCACACAGATACGCAGTATTTT
TRBJ2-1 TRBV20-1 NA NA CSALRGGSSYNEQFF TGCAGTGCCCTAAGGGGGGGGAGCTCCTACAATGAGCAGTTCTTC
TRBJ1-5 TRBV28 few TRBD1 CASSWGDRGENQPQHF TGTGCCAGCAGTTGGGGTGACAGGGGCGAGAATCAGCCCCAGCATTTT
TRBJ1-1 TRBV7-9 NA NA CASRTGGNTEAFF TGTGCCAGCAGGACTGGGGGGAACACTGAAGCTTTCTTT
TRBJ2-5 TRBV20-1 few NA CSGAEQETQYF TGCAGTGGGGCAGAACAAGAGACCCAGTACTTC
TRBJ1-3 TRBV12-3/TRBV12-4 NA NA CASRGGNGNTIYF TGTGCCTCGAGAGGCGGGAATGGAAACACCATATATTTT